These 11 T cell receptor beta chains came from one sample sequenced in a study of blood T cell repertoires in COVID-19. Sequenced by immunoSEQ multiplex PCR; TCRdb stores in-frame clones only, minus some. The sample holds 110,000 to 150,000 clones, around 80% seen once. The sequencing sample was made of peripheral blood. These TCRs come from a man aged 55-75 years with acute or convalescent COVID-19.

This clone has only a few counts. The chain is built from TRBV18 and TRBJ2-2, with D unresolved. The CDR3 is made up of 14 amino acids. With 3 bases removed from V and 4 bases from J, the gap between germline ends came to 9 bases. Per the germline V gene, CDR1 is KGHSH and CDR2 is LQKENI. CDR3 protein: CASSPGGATGELFF. Here the CDR3 DNA reads TGTGCCAGCTCACCTGGCGGTGCCACCGGGGAGCTGTTTTTT.

The genes are TRBV19 and TRBJ2-7; 7 bases line up with TRBD2. The CDR3 totals 12 residues. CDR1 and CDR2 from the germline V gene are LNHDA and SQIVND (reference sequence). Trimming removed 3 bases from V and 10 bases from J; junction bases left unmatched: 6. Here the CDR3 DNA reads TGTGCCAGTAGTATGTCAGCGGGACGACAGTACTTC. Amino acids: CASSMSAGRQYF. The variable domain in full, with the rest retrieved from reference TRBV19 and TRBJ2-7, is DGGITQSPKYLFRKEGQNVTLSCEQNLNHDAMYWYRQDPGQGLRLIYYSQIVNDFQKGDIAEGYSVSREKKESFPLTVTSAQKNPTAFYLCASSMSAGRQYFGPGTRLTVT.

This clone has just a few counts. The rearrangement links TRBV28 to TRBJ2-1, with TRBD2 matching over 7 bases. Per germline, CDR1 MDHEN and CDR2 SYDVKM. The CDR3 contains 15 residues. V was pared by 0 bases and J by 7 bases, with 6 bases of the junction left unmatched. In DNA form, the CDR3 reads TGTGCCAGCAGTTTATGGGGAGGGTCGGGGAATGAGCAGTTCTTC. Translated, it gives CASSLWGGSGNEQFF.

This chain links TRBV5-6 with TRBJ2-7; 10 bases line up with TRBD2. This CDR3 is 16 amino acids long. The germline CDR1 and CDR2 sequences are SGHDT and YYEEEE. V shed 0 bases and J 1 base; nucleotides not matched to a gene: 4. CDR3 amino acids: CASSLDLAGVSYEQYF. The CDR3 DNA is TGTGCCAGCAGCTTGGATCTAGCGGGAGTTTCCTACGAGCAGTACTTC.

The rearrangement uses TRBV27 and TRBJ2-3, with D tentatively TRBD2 (6 bases). This CDR3 comprises 13 residues. V was clipped by 4 bases and J by 1 base, with 6 bases between them. Germline values: CDR1 MNHEY, CDR2 SMNVEV (reference sequence). CDR3 coding DNA: TGTGCCAGCAGTTGGAGGGGCACAGATACGCAGTATTTT. Its protein product is CASSWRGTDTQYF.

The gene calls are TRBV10-1 and TRBJ2-2, with 7 bases matching TRBD2. This CDR3 comprises 13 residues. The V gene end was trimmed by 7 bases and the J gene end by 1 base; junction bases not matched to a gene: 0. Germline V CDR1 and CDR2: WNHNN, SYGVQD (reference sequence). The DNA for the CDR3 is TGCGCCAGCACTAGCGGGAACACCGGGGAGCTGTTTTTT. It yields the protein CASTSGNTGELFF.

The CDR3 DNA reads TGTGCCAGCAGCACCCGAGACAGGGGACGATCACCCCTCCACTTT. This encodes CASSTRDRGRSPLHF. This chain joins TRBV21-1 and TRBJ1-6; the table assigns TRBD1, which was not confirmed against the DNA. TRBV21-1 has pseudogene status. The CDR3 consists of 15 residues.

This sequence joins TRBV19 and TRBJ2-7; a possible D gene is TRBD2 (6 bases). V was clipped by 5 bases and J by 1 base, with 9 bases between them. The CDR3 contains 13 residues. Germline V lookup: CDR1 LNHDA, CDR2 SQIVND (reference sequence). Here the CDR3 DNA reads TGTGCCAGTAGTGTGGGACTTTCCTACGAGCAGTACTTC. It yields the protein CASSVGLSYEQYF.

This clone has a single count. Other DNA sequences within the sample encode an identical CDR3. This chain links TRBV18 with TRBJ1-1; D is possibly TRBD1 (6 bases). CDR1 is KGHSH and CDR2 is LQKENI in the germline V gene. V lost 3 bases and J 2 bases, leaving 7 bases between the germline ends. This CDR3 has 13 amino acids. Here the CDR3 reads CASSPGQNTEAFF. DNA for the CDR3: TGTGCCAGCTCACCGGGACAAAACACTGAAGCTTTCTTT.

This clone was observed a handful of times. The chain carries TRBV18 and TRBJ1-3; a possible D gene is TRBD1 (5 bases). Per the germline V gene, CDR1 is KGHSH and CDR2 is LQKENI. V lost 3 bases, J lost 0 bases, and 9 bases lay in between. The CDR3 loop spans 15 amino acids. The CDR3 DNA reads as TGTGCCAGCTCACCCGACAGCAACTCTGGAAACACCATATATTTT. Protein: CASSPDSNSGNTIYF.

The chain joins TRBV25-1 to TRBJ1-4; unclear D gene. Germline V gene sequence: CDR1 MGHDK, CDR2 SYGVNS. The CDR3 sequence is 12 residues long. Trimming removed 2 bases at V and 8 bases at J, with 6 bases between. The CDR3 DNA sequence: TGTGCCAGCAGTGAAGCGGAGGAAAAACTGTTTTTT. Translation gives CASSEAEEKLFF.